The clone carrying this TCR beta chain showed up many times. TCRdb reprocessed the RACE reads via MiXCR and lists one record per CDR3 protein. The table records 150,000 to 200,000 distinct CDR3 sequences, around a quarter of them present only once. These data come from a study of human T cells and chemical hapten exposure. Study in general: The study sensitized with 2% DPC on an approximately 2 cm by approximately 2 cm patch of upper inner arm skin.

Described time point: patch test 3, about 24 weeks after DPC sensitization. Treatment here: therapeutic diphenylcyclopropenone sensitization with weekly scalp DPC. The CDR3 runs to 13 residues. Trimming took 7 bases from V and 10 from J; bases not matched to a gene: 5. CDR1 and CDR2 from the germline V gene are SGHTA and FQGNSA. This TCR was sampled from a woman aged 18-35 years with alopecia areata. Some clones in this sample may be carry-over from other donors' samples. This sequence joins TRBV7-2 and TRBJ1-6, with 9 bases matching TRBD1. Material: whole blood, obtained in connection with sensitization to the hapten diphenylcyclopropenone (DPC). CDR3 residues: CASKQGAESPLHF. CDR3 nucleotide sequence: TGTGCCAGCAAACAGGGGGCGGAATCACCCCTCCACTTT. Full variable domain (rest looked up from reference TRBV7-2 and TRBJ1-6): GAGVSQSPSNKVTEKGKDVELRCDPISGHTALYWYRQSLGQGLEFLIYFQGNSAPDKSGLPSDRFSAERTGGSVSTLTIQRTQQEDSAVYLCASKQGAESPLHFGNGTRLTVT.